This T cell receptor beta chain is from a study of T-cell memory formation after mild COVID-19. Study summary: TCR clusters were largely donor specific.

It was 5'RACE with constant-segment primers that produced the TCR alpha and TCR beta cDNA libraries, which carried sample barcodes and UMIs. A single record per CDR3 protein comes from TCRdb applying MiXCR to the 5' RACE reads. Among fewer than 300,000 distinct CDR3 sequences listed, 16% were seen once. V gave up 7 bases and J gave up 2 bases, with 23 bases separating them. The CDR3 runs 17 residues. Germline V gene lookup returns CDR1 SNHLY and CDR2 FYNNEI. V is TRBV2 and J is TRBJ2-5; a weak D match, TRBD2 (7 bases). The source material was PBMCs or a T cell subset sorted from them (not recorded which). The receptor's source is a young man who had mild COVID-19 (a few samples of this study predate the infection). Cell type and time point are not known. The CDR3 here is CASNYRAKAGAQETQYF. In DNA form, the CDR3 reads TGTGCCAGCAACTACCGGGCCAAGGCGGGGGCTCAAGAGACCCAGTACTTC.